The 28 T cell receptor beta chains listed next were all sequenced from one sample in a study of monozygotic twins with cystic fibrosis. Some clones are missing from TCRdb's copy, which holds only in-frame ones; the method was immunoSEQ multiplex PCR. The sample includes about 14,000 clones, roughly 81% of them seen just once. The sequencing input was blood. The receptors stem from a boy between 5 and 17 years old with cystic fibrosis.

The chain joins TRBV18 to TRBJ2-2; D gene ambiguous. The CDR3 totals 17 residues. The V gene lost 4 bases and the J gene lost 1 base, with 16 bases spanning the gap. The germline CDR1 and CDR2 sequences are KGHSH and LQKENI. CDR3 sequence (DNA): TGTGCCAGCTCACTCCACCCCCGGGCCATGAACACCGGGGAGCTGTTTTTT. Encoded protein: CASSLHPRAMNTGELFF.

The V and J genes are TRBV28 and TRBJ1-4; D is possibly TRBD1 (5 bases). V was shortened by 2 bases and J by 4 bases, with 14 bases between the two germline ends. The germline V gene has CDR1 MDHEN and CDR2 SYDVKM. This CDR3 is 16 amino acids long. Written as DNA, the CDR3 is TGTGCCAGCAGTTTAACAGGTTTCTCCAATAATGAAAAACTGTTTTTT. Protein sequence: CASSLTGFSNNEKLFF.

This chain uses TRBV19 with TRBJ1-1; no clear D gene. The CDR3 sequence is 13 residues long. The V and J ends lost 10 bases and 1 base respectively, with 13 bases between them. Germline V gene sequence: CDR1 LNHDA, CDR2 SQIVND (reference sequence). The CDR3 region has the DNA TGTGCCACCACACTCGAGGGGAACACTGAAGCTTTCTTT. Its protein product is CATTLEGNTEAFF.

The rearrangement uses TRBV4-1 and TRBJ1-3, with 8 bases matching TRBD1. After removal of 0 bases from V and 8 bases from J, the junction contained 6 bases not matched to a gene. The CDR3 extends over 15 amino acids. Germline V lookup: CDR1 MGHRA, CDR2 YSYEKL. DNA for the CDR3: TGCGCCAGCAGCCAAGAGACAGGGGACCTCGACACCATATATTTT. Translating it yields CASSQETGDLDTIYF.

J is TRBJ1-5 and V is TRBV10-3; possible D gene TRBD1, 6 bases. Looked up from germline, CDR1 is ENHRY and CDR2 is SYGVKD. The germline V and J ends were trimmed by 0 bases and 0 bases, with 18 bases remaining between them. The CDR3 covers 19 residues. CDR3: CAISESFRAGALSNQPQHF. In nucleotides, the CDR3 is TGTGCCATCAGTGAGTCGTTTCGGGCGGGGGCGCTTAGCAATCAGCCCCAGCATTTT.

Only one count was recorded for this clone. The genes are TRBV5-1 and TRBJ1-4; D gene ambiguous. Trimming took off 0 bases at V and 8 bases at J, with 14 bases between the two ends. Germline lookup yields CDR1 SGHRS and CDR2 YFSETQ. CDR3 size: 15 residues. The CDR3 nucleotides read TGCGCCAGCAGCTTGGAAGCGCAGCTCGGGGAAAAACTGTTTTTT. Amino acid sequence: CASSLEAQLGEKLFF. The full variable domain, rest sourced from reference TRBV5-1 and TRBJ1-4, is KAGVTQTPRYLIKTRGQQVTLSCSPISGHRSVSWYQQTPGQGLQFLFEYFSETQRNKGNFPGRFSGRQFSNSRSEMNVSTLELGDSALYLCASSLEAQLGEKLFFGSGTQLSVL.

The chain employs TRBV10-3 and TRBJ2-5, with D hard to call. V was trimmed by 3 bases and J by 5 bases, leaving 10 bases between them. The CDR3 consists of 13 residues. The germline CDR1 and CDR2 sequences are ENHRY and SYGVKD. The CDR3 region has the DNA TGTGCCATCAGTGACCAGGTCCAGGAGACCCAGTACTTC. Its protein product is CAISDQVQETQYF.

The gene calls are TRBV5-4 and TRBJ2-1; D may be TRBD2 (5 bases). The V end was cut by 1 base, the J end by 9 bases, with 11 bases between. Germline values: CDR1 SGHNT, CDR2 YYREEE (reference sequence). The CDR3 is made up of 13 amino acids. DNA for the CDR3: TGTGCCAGCAGCTTGACTAGAAGCGCTGAGCAGTTCTTC. Amino acid sequence: CASSLTRSAEQFF.

The rearrangement uses TRBV6-1 and TRBJ2-7; 9 bases match TRBD2. Germline lookup yields CDR1 MNHNS and CDR2 SASEGT. The junction had 10 bases not matched to a gene; V was cut back by 4 bases and J by 0 bases. There are 17 residues in the CDR3. The DNA of the CDR3 is TGTGCCAGCAGTGTCCTCATGAGCGGGGGGAGCTCCTACGAGCAGTACTTC. Amino acid sequence: CASSVLMSGGSSYEQYF.

J is TRBJ1-4 and V is TRBV15; D not certain. The CDR3 consists of 14 residues. CDR1 is LNHNV and CDR2 is YYDKDF in the germline V gene (reference sequence). Between the trimmed V and J ends, which lost 1 base and 4 bases, there was a span of 7 bases. The CDR3 here is CATSRGANNEKLFF. As DNA, the CDR3 is TGTGCCACCAGCAGAGGAGCTAATAATGAAAAACTGTTTTTT.

V is TRBV7-9 and J is TRBJ2-3; D is perhaps TRBD2 (6 bases). CDR1 is SEHNR and CDR2 is FQNEAQ in the germline V gene (reference sequence). V was clipped by 4 bases and J by 3 bases, with 14 bases between them. The CDR3 totals 15 residues. CDR3 protein: CASSSRLEGTDTQYF. CDR3 coding DNA: TGTGCCAGCAGCTCTAGACTAGAGGGGACAGATACGCAGTATTTT.

The chain carries TRBV14 and TRBJ2-3, with 7 positions matching TRBD1. The CDR3 spans 16 residues. V was pared by 0 bases and J by 2 bases, with 5 bases of the junction left unmatched. The germline V gene has CDR1 SGHDN and CDR2 FVKESK. The CDR3 nucleotides read TGTGCCAGCAGCCAAGATCTCGGACAGGCCACAGATACGCAGTATTTT. Translated, it gives CASSQDLGQATDTQYF.

This chain joins TRBV2 and TRBJ2-3; D is unclear. V gave up 2 bases and J gave up 4 bases, with 7 bases separating them. Germline V CDR1 and CDR2: SNHLY, FYNNEI. The length of the CDR3 is 13 residues. CDR3 region: CASSERTSDTQYF. DNA for the CDR3: TGTGCCAGCAGTGAACGAACGTCAGATACGCAGTATTTT.

The chain carries TRBV5-8 and TRBJ1-2; a weak D match, TRBD1 (5 bases). The CDR3 loop spans 15 amino acids. The germline CDR1 and CDR2 sequences are SGHTS and YDEGEE. Trimming pared 7 bases from V and 1 base from J, leaving 17 bases between. Written as DNA, the CDR3 is TGTGCCAGCTATGAGAACCGGGGCAATAACTATGGCTACACCTTC. Its translation: CASYENRGNNYGYTF.

The chain joins TRBV5-6 to TRBJ1-2; a possible D gene is TRBD1 (6 bases). The V and J ends lost 2 bases and 1 base respectively, with 15 bases between them. The germline V gene encodes CDR1 SGHDT and CDR2 YYEEEE. The CDR3 consists of 16 residues. In nucleotides, the CDR3 is TGTGCCAGCAGCTTCGCCGGGACAAATTTTAACTATGGCTACACCTTC. It yields the protein CASSFAGTNFNYGYTF.

The chain links TRBV11-2 to TRBJ1-1; D is perhaps TRBD1 (6 bases). Germline V gene sequence: CDR1 SGHAT, CDR2 FQNNGV. The length of the CDR3 is 13 residues. V lost 1 base to trimming and J lost 7 bases, with 10 bases between them. This CDR3 is CASSLVRTDEAFF. CDR3 nucleotide sequence: TGTGCCAGCAGCTTAGTTCGGACAGATGAAGCTTTCTTT. The full variable domain, completed using reference TRBV11-2 and TRBJ1-1, is EAGVAQSPRYKIIEKRQSVAFWCNPISGHATLYWYQQILGQGPKLLIQFQNNGVVDDSQLPKDRFSAERLKGVDSTLKIQPAKLEDSAVYLCASSLVRTDEAFFGQGTRLTVV.

V is TRBV18 and J is TRBJ1-2; D is possibly TRBD1 (5 bases). The CDR3 covers 15 residues. V lost 3 bases, J lost 4 bases, and 15 bases lay in between. The germline gives CDR1 KGHSH, CDR2 LQKENI. CDR3 bases: TGTGCCAGCTCACCTCGGGAGACAGAGGGCTATGGCTACACCTTC. This translates into CASSPRETEGYGYTF.

This clone has a handful of counts. The V call is TRBV9, the J call TRBJ1-2, with 7 nucleotides matching TRBD1. Germline values: CDR1 SGDLS, CDR2 YYNGEE. This CDR3 spans 14 amino acids. V shed 4 bases, J shed 4 bases, and the junction held 7 bases outside the gene matches. CDR3 in DNA: TGTGCCAGCAGCATTTCCCGGGACAGCTATGGCTACACCTTC. Translation gives CASSISRDSYGYTF.

This chain joins TRBV4-1 and TRBJ1-1, with D possibly being TRBD1 (5 bases). V lost 0 bases and J lost 3, with 17 bases in between. CDR1 is MGHRA and CDR2 is YSYEKL in the germline V gene. The CDR3 runs 17 residues. For the CDR3, the DNA is TGCGCCAGCAGCCAAGATCATCGAGGCTTCAGGGACACTGAAGCTTTCTTT. Encoded protein: CASSQDHRGFRDTEAFF.

This clone was observed a few times. V is TRBV2 and J is TRBJ2-2, with D perhaps matching TRBD2 (5 bases). The CDR3 totals 13 residues. V was trimmed by 8 bases and J by 1 base, leaving 8 bases between them. Germline CDR1 reads SNHLY; CDR2 reads FYNNEI. CDR3 amino acids: CASHRENTGELFF. As DNA, the CDR3 is TGTGCCAGCCATCGGGAGAACACCGGGGAGCTGTTTTTT. Full variable domain (remainder filled in from reference TRBV2 and TRBJ2-2): EPEVTQTPSHQVTQMGQEVILRCVPISNHLYFYWYRQILGQKVEFLVSFYNNEISEKSEIFDDQFSVERPDGSNFTLKIRSTKLEDSAMYFCASHRENTGELFFGEGSRLTVL.

This clone was picked up one time. The chain carries TRBV5-4 and TRBJ1-2; the match to TRBD1 covers 9 bases. Germline V gives CDR1 SGHNT, CDR2 YYREEE (reference sequence). Trimming at V came to 4 bases and at J to 4 bases, leaving 8 bases not matched to a gene. CDR3 size: 15 residues. The CDR3 DNA sequence: TGTGCCAGCAGCCCAACCGGGACAGGGTCCTATGGCTACACCTTC. As protein: CASSPTGTGSYGYTF.

The V and J genes are TRBV5-1 and TRBJ1-2; tentatively, D is TRBD1 (6 bases). Germline-derived CDR1 and CDR2 are SGHRS and YFSETQ. The CDR3 sequence is 14 residues long. The V and J ends lost 3 bases and 3 bases respectively, with 12 bases between them. CDR3 nucleotides: TGCGCCAGCAGCTCGGACAGTCTGGACTATGGCTACACCTTC. Encoded protein: CASSSDSLDYGYTF.

The V and J genes are TRBV30 and TRBJ1-6; D ambiguous. V was trimmed by 8 bases and J by 8 bases, leaving 16 bases between them. Germline V gives CDR1 GTSNPN, CDR2 SVGIG (reference sequence). The CDR3 totals 13 residues. The CDR3 spells CAGMTSWDSPLHF. The CDR3 nucleotides read TGTGCCGGGATGACATCCTGGGATTCACCCCTCCACTTT.

This rearrangement joins TRBV7-9 to TRBJ2-7, with TRBD1 identical over 9 bases. CDR1 is SEHNR and CDR2 is FQNEAQ in the germline V gene (reference sequence). V shed 5 bases and J 5 bases; nucleotides not matched to a gene: 13. This CDR3 is 16 amino acids long. The CDR3 reads CASSVRGQGETHEQYF. The CDR3 DNA follows: TGTGCCAGCAGCGTTAGGGGACAGGGTGAAACTCACGAGCAGTACTTC.

CDR3 amino acids: CASGLRRDEQFF. CDR3 nucleotides: TGTGCTAGTGGTTTGCGTAGGGATGAGCAGTTCTTC. The chain uses TRBV12-5 and TRBJ2-1; D uncertain. Trimming stripped 2 bases from V and 8 bases from J, with 7 bases between. Germline V gives CDR1 LGHNT, CDR2 FRNRAP. This CDR3 comprises 12 residues. Full variable domain (rest looked up from reference TRBV12-5 and TRBJ2-1): DARVTQTPRHKVTEMGQEVTMRCQPILGHNTVFWYRQTMMQGLELLAYFRNRAPLDDSGMPKDRFSAEMPDATLATLKIQPSEPRDSAVYFCASGLRRDEQFFGPGTRLTVL.

The count of this clone is one. The J gene is TRBJ1-1, the V gene TRBV30; TRBD1 is a possible D gene (6 bases). Germline lookup yields CDR1 GTSNPN and CDR2 SVGIG (reference sequence). Trimming stripped 3 bases from V and 0 bases from J, with 20 bases between. This CDR3 has 17 residues. The CDR3 bases are TGTGCCTGGAGGGTCCAAATGTGGGGGCAGATGAACACTGAAGCTTTCTTT. Amino acid sequence: CAWRVQMWGQMNTEAFF.

The CDR3 reads CASSERWGRWETQYF. Here the CDR3 DNA reads TGCGCCAGCAGTGAGCGGTGGGGGCGATGGGAGACCCAGTACTTC. J is TRBJ2-5 and V is TRBV10-2; possible D gene TRBD1, 6 bases. CDR1 WSHSY and CDR2 SAAADI come from the germline V gene. The CDR3 totals 15 residues. Trimming cost V 2 bases and J 5 bases, with 15 bases left between them.

This clone was counted only a few times. The chain is built from TRBV27 and TRBJ1-1; 11 positions match TRBD1. Germline V lookup: CDR1 MNHEY, CDR2 SMNVEV (reference sequence). The V segment lost 11 bases and the J segment 5 bases; nucleotides outside the gene matches: 7. This CDR3 spans 13 amino acids. The CDR3 region has the DNA TGTGCCGCAAAGGGACAGGGGGATACTGAAGCTTTCTTT. Translating it yields CAAKGQGDTEAFF.